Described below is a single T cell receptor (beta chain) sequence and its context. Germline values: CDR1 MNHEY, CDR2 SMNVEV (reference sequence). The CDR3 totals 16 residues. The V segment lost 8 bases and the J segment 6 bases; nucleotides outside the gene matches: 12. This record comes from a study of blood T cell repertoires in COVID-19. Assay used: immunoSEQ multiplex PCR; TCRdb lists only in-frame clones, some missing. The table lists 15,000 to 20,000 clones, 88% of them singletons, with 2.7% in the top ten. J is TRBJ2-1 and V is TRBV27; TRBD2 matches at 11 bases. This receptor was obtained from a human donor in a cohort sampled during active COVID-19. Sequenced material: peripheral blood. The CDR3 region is CASSSYLAGGVNEQFF. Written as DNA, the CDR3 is TGTGCCAGCTCATCCTACTTAGCGGGAGGGGTCAATGAGCAGTTCTTC.